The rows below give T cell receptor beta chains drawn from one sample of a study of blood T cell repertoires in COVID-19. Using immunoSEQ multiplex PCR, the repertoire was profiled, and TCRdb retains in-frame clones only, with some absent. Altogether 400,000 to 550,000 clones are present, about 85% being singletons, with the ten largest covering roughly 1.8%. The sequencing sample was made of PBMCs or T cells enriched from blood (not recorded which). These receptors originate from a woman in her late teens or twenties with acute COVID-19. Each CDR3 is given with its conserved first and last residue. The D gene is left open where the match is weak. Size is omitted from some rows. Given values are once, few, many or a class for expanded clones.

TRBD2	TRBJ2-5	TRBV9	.	TGTGCCAGCAGCGCGAGCGGGGGCTTAGAGACCCAGTACTTC	CASSASGGLETQYF
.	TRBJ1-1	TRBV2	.	TGTGCCAGTCAGGACAGCAACACTGAAGCTTTCTTT	CASQDSNTEAFF
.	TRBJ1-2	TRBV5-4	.	TGTGCCAGCAGCTCGTCCCACTCCAATTATGGCTACACCTTC	CASSSSHSNYGYTF
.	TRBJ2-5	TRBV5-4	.	TGTGCCAGCAGCCCCGGGACAACCGGTGGACAAGAGACCCAGTACTTC	CASSPGTTGGQETQYF
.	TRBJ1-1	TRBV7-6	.	TGTGCCAGCAGCTTAAGTAGCGGGGGAACACGTGAAGCTTTCTTT	CASSLSSGGTREAFF
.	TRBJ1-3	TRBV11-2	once	TGTGCCAGCAGCTTGACAGGATCTGGAAACACCATATATTTT	CASSLTGSGNTIYF
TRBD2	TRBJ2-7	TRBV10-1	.	TGCGCCAGCAGTGAGACTAGCGGTTCTTCACCCAAATTC	CASSETSGSSPKF
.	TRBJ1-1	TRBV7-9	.	TGTGCCAGCAGCTCGGAGGGATTTGCGGCTTTCTTT	CASSSEGFAAFF
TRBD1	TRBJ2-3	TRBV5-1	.	TGCGCCAGCAGCTTGGGACAGGGGTCCGATACGCAGTATTTT	CASSLGQGSDTQYF
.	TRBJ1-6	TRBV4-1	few	TGCGCCAGCAGCCAAGGAGGACGGGGGAATTCACCCCTCCACTTT	CASSQGGRGNSPLHF
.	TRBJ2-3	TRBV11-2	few	TGTGCCAGCAGCCGGTGGACAGATACGCAGTATTTT	CASSRWTDTQYF
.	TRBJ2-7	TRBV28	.	TGTGCCAGCAGTTTACGCGGAAAATACCCCTACGAGCAGTACTTC	CASSLRGKYPYEQYF
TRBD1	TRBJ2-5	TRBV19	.	TGTGCCAGCCAGACAGGGCAAGAGACCCAGTACTTC	CASQTGQETQYF
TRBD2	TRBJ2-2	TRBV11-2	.	TGTGCCAGCAGCTTAGCTCGCGGGGGGCCTTCGAACACCGGGGAGCTGTTTTTT	CASSLARGGPSNTGELFF
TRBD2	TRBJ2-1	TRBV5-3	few	TGTGCCAGAAGCTTGGCTCGTACTAGCGGGAGGGCCCTGTATGAGCAGTTCTTC	CARSLARTSGRALYEQFF
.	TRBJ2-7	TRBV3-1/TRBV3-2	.	TGTGCCAGCAGCCAAGGTCAACAGTCCTACGAGCAGTACTTC	CASSQGQQSYEQYF
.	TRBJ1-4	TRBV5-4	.	TGTGCCAGCAGCTTGGGGGGAGGCGAAAAACTGTTTTTT	CASSLGGGEKLFF
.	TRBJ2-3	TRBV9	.	TGTGCCAGCAGCACAGGAGAATCACTTAGCACAGATACGCAGTATTTT	CASSTGESLSTDTQYF
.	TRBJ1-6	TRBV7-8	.	TGTGCCAGCAGCTCACGACCAACAGGGATCTTTAATTCACCCCTCCACTTT	CASSSRPTGIFNSPLHF
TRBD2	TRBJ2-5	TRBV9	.	TGTGCCAGCAGCGTGTACGGGGGGGTACAAGAGACCCAGTACTTC	CASSVYGGVQETQYF
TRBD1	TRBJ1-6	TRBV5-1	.	TGCGCCAGCAGTTGGGGACAGGGCGACTCACCCCTCCACTTT	CASSWGQGDSPLHF
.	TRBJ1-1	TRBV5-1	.	TGCGCCAGCATCCTAGGGGCAGGGGTGGGAACTGAAGCTTTCTTT	CASILGAGVGTEAFF
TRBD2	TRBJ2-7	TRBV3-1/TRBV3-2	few	TGTGCCAGCAGCCAAGGCCTGGGACTAGCGGACAACTCCTACGAGCAGTACTTC	CASSQGLGLADNSYEQYF
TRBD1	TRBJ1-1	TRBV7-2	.	TGTGCCAGCAACCTCGACAGGGGGTTTTTGGGAGCTTTCTTT	CASNLDRGFLGAFF
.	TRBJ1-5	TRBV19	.	TGTGCCAGTAGTATAGGAGGACAGCCCCAGCATTTT	CASSIGGQPQHF
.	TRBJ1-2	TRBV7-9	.	TGTGCCAGCAGCTTATGGGCAGGCGGCTACACCTTC	CASSLWAGGYTF
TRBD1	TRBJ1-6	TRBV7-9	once	TGTGCCAGCAGCTTAGTATCCGGGACAGCCTATAATTCACCCCTCCACTTT	CASSLVSGTAYNSPLHF
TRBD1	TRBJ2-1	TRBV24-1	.	TGTGCCACCAGTGTTGACAGGGGAACCTACAATGAGCAGTTCTTC	CATSVDRGTYNEQFF
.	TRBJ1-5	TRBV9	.	TGTGCCAGCAGCGTAGGAGGGGGAGGGACTCAGAATCAGCCCCAGCATTTT	CASSVGGGGTQNQPQHF
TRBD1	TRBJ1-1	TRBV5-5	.	TGTGCCAGCAGCTTGGACAGGGGGCGAACTGAAGCTTTCTTT	CASSLDRGRTEAFF
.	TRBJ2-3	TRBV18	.	TGTGCCAGCTCACCATTCGGTGGGGGGGCAGGCGATACGCAGTATTTT	CASSPFGGGAGDTQYF
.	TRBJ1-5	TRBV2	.	TGTGCCAGCAGCGCACACCGAGGAGCCCAGCATTTT	CASSAHRGAQHF
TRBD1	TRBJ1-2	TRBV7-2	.	TGTGCCAGCATCCGATCCACGGGACAGGGGTATGGCTACACCTTC	CASIRSTGQGYGYTF
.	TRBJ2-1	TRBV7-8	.	TGTGCCAGCAGCTTACTCTCCGGAGGTACGGCGATTGAGCAGTTCTTC	CASSLLSGGTAIEQFF
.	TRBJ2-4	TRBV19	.	TGTGCCAGTAGTAGCAGGGGAAACATTCAGTACTTC	CASSSRGNIQYF
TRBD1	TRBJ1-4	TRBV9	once	TGTGCCAGCAGCGTAGGACAGGGCAAACGGGAAAAACTGTTTTTT	CASSVGQGKREKLFF
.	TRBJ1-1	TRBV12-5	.	TGTGCTAGTGGTTTCAAGGGGGACACTGAAGCTTTCTTT	CASGFKGDTEAFF
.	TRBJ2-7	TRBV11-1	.	TGTGCCAGCAGCTTAGCGCTACTTACCTACGAGCAGTACTTC	CASSLALLTYEQYF
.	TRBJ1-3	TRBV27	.	TGTGCCAGCAGCGTGAACAGGGTGACCGGAAACACCATATATTTT	CASSVNRVTGNTIYF
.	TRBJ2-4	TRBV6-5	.	TGTGCCAGCAGCCCCACAGGGCGGAACATTCAGTACTTC	CASSPTGRNIQYF
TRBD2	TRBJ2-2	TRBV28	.	TGTGCCAGCAGTCCGCGGACTAGCGGGAGGCCGAACACCGGGGAGCTGTTTTTT	CASSPRTSGRPNTGELFF
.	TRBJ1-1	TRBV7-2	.	TGTGCCAGCAGCAGTCAGGTGAACACTGAAGCTTTCTTT	CASSSQVNTEAFF
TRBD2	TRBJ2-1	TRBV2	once	TGTGCCAGCAGTGAAGCGGGACTAGCGGGGAATGAGCAGTTCTTC	CASSEAGLAGNEQFF
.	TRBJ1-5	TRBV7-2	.	TGTGCCAGCAGCTTAGGGGGACATCTCAATCAGCCCCAGCATTTT	CASSLGGHLNQPQHF
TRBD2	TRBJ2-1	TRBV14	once	TGTGCCAGCAGCCAAGAATTTGGTGGGTGGGGGGGTTACAATGAGCAGTTCTTC	CASSQEFGGWGGYNEQFF
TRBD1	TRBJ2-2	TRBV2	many	TGTGCCAGCAGGGACAGGGGGTATGGGAACACCGGGGAGCTGTTTTTT	CASRDRGYGNTGELFF
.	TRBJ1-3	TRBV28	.	TGTGCCAGCAGTGAGGACAGAATTGGAAACACCATATATTTT	CASSEDRIGNTIYF
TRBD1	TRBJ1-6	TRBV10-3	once	TGTGCCACAAAGACAGGGCAAGGCTCACCCCTCCACTTT	CATKTGQGSPLHF
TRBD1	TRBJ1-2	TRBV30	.	TGTGCCTGGAGGGCCGCCGACAGGGGGCGCGGGGACTATGGCTACACCTTC	CAWRAADRGRGDYGYTF
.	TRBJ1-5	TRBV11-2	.	TGTGCCAGCAGCTCCCCTCTAGGGCCCCAGCATTTT	CASSSPLGPQHF
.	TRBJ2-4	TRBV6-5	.	TGTGCCAGCAGTTACTCGCGACAGACTCGGGACATTCAGTACTTC	CASSYSRQTRDIQYF
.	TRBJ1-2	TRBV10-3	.	TGTGCCATCAGTGAAGGAGAAGACTATGGCTACACCTTC	CAISEGEDYGYTF
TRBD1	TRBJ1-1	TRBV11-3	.	TGTGCCAGCAGCCCCGGGACAGGGGATTGGAACACTGAAGCTTTCTTT	CASSPGTGDWNTEAFF
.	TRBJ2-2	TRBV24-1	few	TGTGCCACCAGTGACCCACAGGGGAGGAGCACCGGGGAGCTGTTTTTT	CATSDPQGRSTGELFF